The TCR beta chain described here comes from a study of T cells after posttransplantation cyclophosphamide. Profiling relied on immunoSEQ multiplex PCR, and the TCRdb table lists in-frame clones only, not all of them. The sample contains around 28,000 clones, none of them singletons. Germline loops: CDR1 SGHAT, CDR2 FQNNGV. The CDR3 consists of 14 residues. The V end lost 5 bases, the J end lost 3 bases, and 11 bases lay between the germline ends. This clone was seen ten or more times. The chain recombines TRBV11-2 with TRBJ1-5; possibly TRBD1 for D (5 bases). This receptor was obtained from a woman aged 55-70 years in good health, CMV-negative, and a related stem cell transplant donor. Sequencing was carried out using PBMCs. The CDR3 loop is CASSPTGLNQPQHF. In DNA, the CDR3 is TGTGCCAGCAGCCCCACAGGTCTCAATCAGCCCCAGCATTTT.